What follows are 20 T cell receptor beta chains derived from one specimen sequenced in a study of response to subunit inactivated influenza vaccine. TCRdb reprocessed the RT-PCR reads via MiXCR and lists one record per CDR3 protein. Of about 570,000 distinct CDR3 sequences in the sample, 12% were seen once. The starting material was PBMCs from blood, obtained on the day of vaccination. Receptors were obtained from a man in his forties or fifties who received an inactivated influenza vaccine.

This clonotype was recorded many times. The chain couples TRBV12-3 or TRBV12-4 to TRBJ2-7; no clear D gene. Between the trimmed V and J ends, which lost 3 bases and 3 bases, there was a span of 9 bases. The CDR3 is 13 residues long. CDR3 sequence: CASSLSGSYEQYF. CDR3 DNA: TGTGCCAGCAGTTTGTCGGGTAGCTACGAGCAGTACTTC.

The table lists this clonotype with many counts. V and J are TRBV7-6 and TRBJ2-3, with D possibly TRBD1 on 5 matching bases. V was trimmed by 0 bases and J by 3 bases, leaving 10 bases between them. Germline V gene data show CDR1 as SGHVS and CDR2 as FNYEAQ. The CDR3 is 15 residues long. CDR3 in amino acids: CASSLAGASTDTQYF. CDR3 DNA sequence: TGTGCCAGCAGCTTAGCAGGGGCATCGACAGATACGCAGTATTTT.

This clonotype was seen a few times. The gene calls are TRBV14 and TRBJ2-3; D remains ambiguous. The germline V gene has CDR1 SGHDN and CDR2 FVKESK. V was cut by 0 bases and J by 3 bases, with 7 bases left in between. The CDR3 has 14 residues. The CDR3 DNA sequence: TGTGCCAGCAGCCAAGAATACCGGACAGATACGCAGTATTTT. Translating it yields CASSQEYRTDTQYF.

The table lists this clonotype with many counts. V usage is TRBV11-2 and J usage is TRBJ2-5; D is unresolved. CDR1 and CDR2 (germline): SGHAT, FQNNGV. This CDR3 is 14 amino acids long. V lost 0 bases to trimming and J lost 2 bases, with 7 bases between them. The CDR3 nucleotides are TGTGCCAGCAGCTTAGATCAATTGCAAGAGACCCAGTACTTC. Translated: CASSLDQLQETQYF.

This sequence joins TRBV6-1 and TRBJ2-1; TRBD2 is a possible D gene (5 bases). Looked up from germline, CDR1 is MNHNS and CDR2 is SASEGT. V was trimmed by 1 base and J by 0 bases, leaving 7 bases between them. The CDR3 contains 15 residues. CDR3: CASSEDTSSYNEQFF. CDR3 coding DNA: TGTGCCAGCAGTGAAGACACTAGCTCCTACAATGAGCAGTTCTTC.

This clonotype was detected ten times or more. The chain couples TRBV4-1 to TRBJ2-7; D uncertain. CDR3 length: 15 amino acids. Germline loops: CDR1 MGHRA, CDR2 YSYEKL. The ends were cut back, 1 base at V and 0 bases at J, with 10 bases in the middle. CDR3 sequence reads: CASSQVYTHSYEQYF. CDR3 nucleotides: TGCGCCAGCAGCCAAGTTTACACTCACTCCTACGAGCAGTACTTC.

This clonotype was picked up a small number of times. The chain links TRBV6-2 or TRBV6-3 to TRBJ1-6; D gene uncertain. V lost 6 bases to trimming and J lost 9 bases, with 15 bases between them. The germline V gene has CDR1 MNHEY and CDR2 SVGEGT. This CDR3 is built from 14 residues. The CDR3 sequence: CASRTGVTGSPLHF. The CDR3 bases are TGTGCCAGCAGAACCGGGGTCACCGGTTCACCCCTCCACTTT.

This clonotype showed up many times. The rearrangement joins TRBV27 to TRBJ2-7; D remains unclear. Germline assignment: CDR1 MNHEY and CDR2 SMNVEV (reference sequence). This CDR3 has 14 residues. V was clipped by 0 bases and J by 7 bases, with 13 bases between them. The CDR3 coding sequence is TGTGCCAGCAGTTTATCGGGAAGATCGTGGGAGCAGTACTTC. This sequence encodes CASSLSGRSWEQYF.

This clonotype was counted ten times or more. The rearrangement joins TRBV27 to TRBJ2-7; possibly TRBD2 for D (6 bases). Germline CDR1 and CDR2: MNHEY and SMNVEV (reference sequence). The V end lost 2 bases, the J end lost 6 bases, and 14 bases lay between the germline ends. The CDR3 totals 14 residues. CDR3 amino acids: CASSLGGVEGEQYF. The CDR3, as DNA: TGTGCCAGCAGTTTAGGAGGGGTTGAAGGCGAGCAGTACTTC.

The table lists this clonotype with a few counts. The J gene is TRBJ2-4, the V gene TRBV12-3 or TRBV12-4; perhaps TRBD2 as D (5 bases). The CDR3 runs to 12 residues. Trimming took 5 bases from V and 10 from J, leaving 12 bases between them. CDR3 bases: TGTGCCAGCAGTCTCCCAGGACTGATTCAGTACTTC. The encoded protein is CASSLPGLIQYF.

The sample holds many counts of this clonotype. The J gene is TRBJ2-7, the V gene TRBV27; 10 bases agree with TRBD1. There are 15 residues in the CDR3. From germline, CDR1 is MNHEY and CDR2 SMNVEV (reference sequence). V gave up 5 bases and J gave up 4 bases; unmatched junction bases: 8. CDR3: CASSVGQGIQYEQYF. For the CDR3, the DNA is TGTGCCAGCAGTGTGGGACAGGGGATTCAATACGAGCAGTACTTC.

This clonotype was counted between two and nine times. V gene TRBV2 combines with J gene TRBJ2-1, with 8 nucleotides matching TRBD2. The CDR3 extends over 15 amino acids. Trimming cost V 2 bases and J 9 bases; bases outside gene matches: 9. Germline CDR1 reads SNHLY; CDR2 reads FYNNEI. CDR3 DNA sequence: TGTGCCAGCAGTGAAACAGCGGGAGCGGTAAGTGAGCAGTTCTTC. The encoded protein is CASSETAGAVSEQFF.

Regarding this clonotype: A junction boundary mismatches the germline segment, possibly from a read error. The gene calls are TRBV20-1 and TRBJ2-3; D is perhaps TRBD2 (7 bases). The germline gives CDR1 DFQATT, CDR2 SNEGSKA (reference sequence). The CDR3 totals 14 residues. The CDR3 coding sequence is TGCAGTGCTAGTGGCGGGGGCCGCACAGATACGCACTATTTT. It encodes CSASGGGRTDTHYF.

This clonotype was seen a few times. The chain recombines TRBV5-6 with TRBJ2-1; D remains unclear. The CDR3 has 16 residues. Deletions cut 4 bases from V and 6 bases from J, with 20 bases between. CDR1 is SGHDT and CDR2 is YYEEEE in the germline V gene. The CDR3 nucleotides are TGTGCCAGCAGCCGGATCCCGGGCCCGGGCGGCAATGAGCAGTTCTTC. This translates into CASSRIPGPGGNEQFF.

V is TRBV15 and J is TRBJ2-1; 9 nucleotides align to TRBD1. V was clipped by 5 bases and J by 4 bases; unmatched bases: 9. The CDR3 covers 16 residues. Per germline, CDR1 LNHNV and CDR2 YYDKDF (reference sequence). The CDR3 nucleotides read TGTGCCACCAGCGCCTCAAGGACAGGGGATTACAATGAGCAGTTCTTC. Its translation is CATSASRTGDYNEQFF. Full variable domain (rest looked up from reference TRBV15 and TRBJ2-1): DAMVIQNPRYQVTQFGKPVTLSCSQTLNHNVMYWYQQKSSQAPKLLFHYYDKDFNNEADTPDNFQSRRPNTSFCFLDIRSPGLGDTAMYLCATSASRTGDYNEQFFGPGTRLTVL.

This clonotype appeared a few times. The genes are TRBV7-2 and TRBJ1-1, with D uncertain. CDR3 size: 14 residues. Trimming removed 1 base from V and 5 bases from J, with 11 bases in between. The germline gives CDR1 SGHTA, CDR2 FQGNSA. The CDR3 coding sequence is TGTGCCAGCAGCTTAGGGGCCGGTTCTACTGAAGCTTTCTTT. This translates into CASSLGAGSTEAFF.

This clonotype was found a few times. V usage is TRBV5-6 and J usage is TRBJ2-6, with 7 bases identical to TRBD2. Losses at the gene ends were 5 bases for V and 6 bases for J; bases not matched to a gene: 2. The CDR3 spans 13 residues. Germline CDR1 and CDR2: SGHDT and YYEEEE. CDR3 in DNA: TGTGCCAGCAGTCGGGGGGAGGCCAACGTCCTGACTTTC. It specifies CASSRGEANVLTF. Filled out from reference TRBV5-6 and TRBJ2-6, the complete variable domain reads DAGVTQSPTHLIKTRGQQVTLRCSPKSGHDTVSWYQQALGQGPQFIFQYYEEEERQRGNFPDRFSGHQFPNYSSELNVNALLLGDSALYLCASSRGEANVLTFGAGSRLTVL.

The chain has TRBV7-7 and TRBJ2-5; 14 bases agree with TRBD2. The CDR3 has 20 residues. Germline loops: CDR1 SSHAT, CDR2 FNYEAQ (reference sequence). V gave up 5 bases and J gave up 0 bases; unmatched junction bases: 14. For the CDR3, the DNA is TGTGCCAGCAGCCCCTATCCCACGACTAGCGGGAGGGGGTACCAAGAGACCCAGTACTTC. Protein sequence: CASSPYPTTSGRGYQETQYF.

The J gene is TRBJ2-2, the V gene TRBV20-1; tentative D call: TRBD2 (6 bases). Germline V gene sequence: CDR1 DFQATT, CDR2 SNEGSKA (reference sequence). Deletions cut 2 bases from V and 6 bases from J, with 13 bases between. The CDR3 runs 14 residues. The CDR3 bases are TGCAGTGCTAGAAAAGAACTAGCATCCGGGGAGCTGTTTTTT. Amino acids: CSARKELASGELFF.

This clonotype turned up a few times. The chain uses TRBV4-1 and TRBJ2-7, with 15 bases lining up with TRBD2. Germline V CDR1 and CDR2: MGHRA, YSYEKL. This CDR3 region has 21 residues. With 0 bases clipped from V and 7 bases from J, the junction kept 19 bases outside the gene matches. This CDR3 is CASSQDLHRAGGTSGRFEQYF. The CDR3 DNA sequence: TGCGCCAGCAGCCAAGATCTACATCGGGCAGGGGGGACTAGCGGGAGGTTTGAGCAGTACTTC.